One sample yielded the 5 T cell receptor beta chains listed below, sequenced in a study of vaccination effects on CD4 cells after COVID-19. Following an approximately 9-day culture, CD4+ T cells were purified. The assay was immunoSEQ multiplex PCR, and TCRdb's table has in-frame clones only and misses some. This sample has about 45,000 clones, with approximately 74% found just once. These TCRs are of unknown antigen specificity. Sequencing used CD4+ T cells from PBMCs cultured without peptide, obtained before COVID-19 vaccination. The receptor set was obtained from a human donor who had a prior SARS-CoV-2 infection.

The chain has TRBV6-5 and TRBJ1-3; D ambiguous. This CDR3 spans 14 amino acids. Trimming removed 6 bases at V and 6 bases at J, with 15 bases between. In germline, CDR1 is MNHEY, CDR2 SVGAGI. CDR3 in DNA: TGTGCCAGCAGCACTAGTTATTCGGAAAACACCATATATTTT. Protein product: CASSTSYSENTIYF.

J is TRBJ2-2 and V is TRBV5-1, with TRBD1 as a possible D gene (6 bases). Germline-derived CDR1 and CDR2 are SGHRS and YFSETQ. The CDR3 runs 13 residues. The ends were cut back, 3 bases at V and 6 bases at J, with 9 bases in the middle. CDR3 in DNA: TGCGCCAGCAGCTACGGACAGCCCGGGGAGCTGTTTTTT. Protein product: CASSYGQPGELFF.

Here the CDR3 DNA reads TGTGCCAGCAGCCCACGGGAACTAGGGGCCGTTGAGCAGTACTTC. Encoded protein: CASSPRELGAVEQYF. The chain combines TRBV7-8 with TRBJ2-7; D tentatively reads TRBD1 or TRBD2 (5 bases each). Trimming left V 5 bases short and J 7 bases short, with 21 bases between. The V gene's germline CDR1 is SGHVS and CDR2 FQNEAQ. The CDR3 covers 15 residues.

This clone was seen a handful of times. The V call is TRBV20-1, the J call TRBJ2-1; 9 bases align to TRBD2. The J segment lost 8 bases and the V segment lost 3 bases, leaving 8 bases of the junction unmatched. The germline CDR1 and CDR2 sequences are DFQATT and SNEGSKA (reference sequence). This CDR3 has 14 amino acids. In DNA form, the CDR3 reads TGCAGTGCTAGTAGCGGGAGAAGTAACCATGAGCAGTTCTTC. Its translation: CSASSGRSNHEQFF.

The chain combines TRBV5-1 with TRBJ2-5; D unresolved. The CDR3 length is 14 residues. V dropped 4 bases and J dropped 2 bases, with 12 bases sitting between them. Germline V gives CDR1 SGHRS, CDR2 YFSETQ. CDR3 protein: CASSVTPSQETQYF. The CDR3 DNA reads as TGCGCCAGCAGCGTGACACCTAGTCAAGAGACCCAGTACTTC.